Presented here are 29 T cell receptor beta chains from one specimen sequenced in a study of blood T cell repertoires in COVID-19 (dated by TCRdb to the early 2020s). Library prep was done by the immunoSEQ multiplex PCR assay. TCRdb retrieved this table from immuneACCESS and kept in-frame rearrangements only. Not all clones are present; in checked studies, unresolved V genes account for under half, and no reason is known for the remainder. A total of more than 200,000 clones appear in this sample, roughly 88% of them only once. Together, the top ten hold 27% of the sample. What was sequenced was peripheral blood. The origin of the receptors is a man aged 35 to 55 with acute or convalescent COVID-19.

The V and J genes are TRBV19 and TRBJ2-2, with D possibly TRBD2 on 5 matching bases. CDR1 LNHDA and CDR2 SQIVND come from the germline V gene (reference sequence). V lost 5 bases, J lost 8 bases, and 18 bases lay in between. There are 15 residues in the CDR3. CDR3 region: CASSPGPGIRGELFF. In DNA form, the CDR3 reads TGTGCCAGTAGTCCGGGTCCGGGGATCCGGGGGGAGCTGTTTTTT.

The chain joins TRBV3-1 (or the pseudogene TRBV3-2) to TRBJ2-1; weak D call: TRBD2 (7 bases). Germline V gives CDR1 LGHDT, CDR2 YNNKEL (reference sequence). There are 16 residues in the CDR3. V was clipped by 0 bases and J by 4 bases, with 13 bases between them. CDR3 in DNA: TGTGCCAGCAGCCAAGAAAGGGGGGGGGCTTACAATGAGCAGTTCTTC. It yields the protein CASSQERGGAYNEQFF.

The gene calls are TRBV3-1 (or the pseudogene TRBV3-2) and TRBJ2-3; maybe TRBD2 (5 bases). Trimming left V 2 bases short and J 3 bases short, with 6 bases between. The length of the CDR3 is 13 residues. Germline V gene lookup returns CDR1 LGHDT and CDR2 YNNKEL (reference sequence). DNA of the CDR3: TGTGCCAGCAGCCAATTAGCGACAGATACGCAGTATTTT. Translation gives CASSQLATDTQYF.

This chain joins TRBV25-1 and TRBJ2-1, with D possibly TRBD2 on 7 matching bases. V lost 3 bases, J lost 6 bases, and 15 bases lay in between. The CDR3 is 15 residues long. Germline CDR1 is MGHDK and CDR2 is SYGVNS. In DNA form, the CDR3 reads TGTGCCAGCAGTGAGATGAGGGGGGGTGCCAATGAGCAGTTCTTC. Protein product: CASSEMRGGANEQFF.

V and J are TRBV2 and TRBJ2-3; 9 bases align to TRBD1. From germline, CDR1 is SNHLY and CDR2 FYNNEI. J lost 1 base, V lost 5 bases, and 13 bases had no gene match. The CDR3 totals 18 residues. The CDR3 nucleotides are TGTGCCAGCAGTTTGGACAGGGGTGCGAATTTTGGCACAGATACGCAGTATTTT. As protein: CASSLDRGANFGTDTQYF.

The V call is TRBV27, the J call TRBJ1-5; tentatively, D is TRBD1 (6 bases). Trimming stripped 10 bases from V and 0 bases from J, with 13 bases between. The CDR3 spans 14 residues. Germline loops: CDR1 MNHEY, CDR2 SMNVEV (reference sequence). This CDR3 reads CATRQVYSNQPQHF. CDR3 bases: TGTGCCACCAGACAGGTTTATAGCAATCAGCCCCAGCATTTT.

V and J are TRBV6-5 and TRBJ1-1; D uncertain. Germline V lookup: CDR1 MNHEY, CDR2 SVGAGI. This CDR3 has 13 amino acids. The ends were cut back, 7 bases at V and 0 bases at J, with 9 bases in the middle. This CDR3 reads CASTLNMNTEAFF. CDR3 nucleotide sequence: TGTGCCAGCACCTTGAACATGAACACTGAAGCTTTCTTT.

This clone was detected only a few times. CDR3 sequence (DNA): TGTGCCAGCAGTGAAGCGGCGAGGCAGGGGATCCACTTT. Encoded protein: CASSEAARQGIHF. The chain has TRBV6-1 and TRBJ1-6; maybe TRBD1 (6 bases). The germline CDR1 and CDR2 sequences are MNHNS and SASEGT. The CDR3 extends over 13 amino acids. V was cut by 0 bases and J by 17 bases, with 14 bases left in between.

This chain uses TRBV3-1 (or the pseudogene TRBV3-2) with TRBJ2-7; D may be TRBD2 (5 bases). The CDR3 runs to 13 residues. The V gene's germline CDR1 is LGHDT and CDR2 YNNKEL (reference sequence). V lost 5 bases, J lost 5 bases, and 13 bases lay in between. The CDR3, as DNA: TGTGCCAGCAGCGGAGACTATCTGGACGAGCAGTACTTC. Its protein is CASSGDYLDEQYF.

The J gene is TRBJ2-5, the V gene TRBV29-1, with a tentative D call TRBD1 (6 bases). Germline values: CDR1 SQVTM, CDR2 ANQGSEA. The length of the CDR3 is 15 residues. V lost 2 bases, J lost 3 bases, and 16 bases lay in between. CDR3 coding DNA: TGCAGCGTTGAAACGGTAGGACAGAAAAAAGAGACCCAGTACTTC. It translates to CSVETVGQKKETQYF.

This clone occurred once. V usage is TRBV7-2 and J usage is TRBJ1-5, with 9 bases matching TRBD1. There are 14 residues in the CDR3. The V gene end was trimmed by 2 bases and the J gene end by 6 bases; junction bases not matched to a gene: 2. Germline-derived CDR1 and CDR2 are SGHTA and FQGNSA. For the CDR3, the DNA is TGTGCCAGCAGCTTAAGACAGGGGGTTCAGCCCCAGCATTTT. It encodes CASSLRQGVQPQHF.

The chain has TRBV5-4 and TRBJ1-3; the match to TRBD1 covers 9 bases. The CDR3 covers 14 residues. CDR1 and CDR2 (germline): SGHNT, YYREEE (reference sequence). Trimming removed 3 bases from V and 4 bases from J; junction bases left unmatched: 2. Here the CDR3 reads CASSYDRGGNTIYF. The CDR3 DNA reads as TGTGCCAGCAGCTACGACAGGGGGGGAAACACCATATATTTT.

This clone was counted between two and nine times. J is TRBJ1-1 and V is TRBV19; a possible D gene is TRBD1 (6 bases). The CDR3 has 15 residues. The V end lost 6 bases, the J end lost 0 bases, and 14 bases lay between the germline ends. Germline V gene data show CDR1 as LNHDA and CDR2 as SQIVND (reference sequence). The CDR3 loop is CASRTTGTLNTEAFF. CDR3 bases: TGTGCCAGTAGAACGACCGGGACACTGAACACTGAAGCTTTCTTT.

The gene calls are TRBV6-6 and TRBJ1-5, with 11 bases that match TRBD1. With 6 bases clipped from V and 2 bases from J, the junction kept 3 bases outside the gene matches. CDR3 size: 15 residues. Germline V gene sequence: CDR1 MNHNY, CDR2 SVGAGI (reference sequence). This CDR3 reads CASRGQGGGNQPQHF. Here the CDR3 DNA reads TGTGCCAGCAGGGGACAGGGGGGTGGCAATCAGCCCCAGCATTTT.

This rearrangement joins TRBV27 to TRBJ2-3; TRBD2 aligns across 10 bases. The CDR3 covers 15 residues. Trimming at V came to 7 bases and at J to 2 bases, leaving 6 bases not matched to a gene. Looked up from germline, CDR1 is MNHEY and CDR2 is SMNVEV (reference sequence). The CDR3 protein is CASNELAGTTDTQYF. DNA of the CDR3: TGTGCCAGCAACGAACTAGCGGGGACCACAGATACGCAGTATTTT.

About this clone: At the DNA level, this CDR3 is encoded by other sequences in the same sample as well. The J gene is TRBJ1-4, the V gene TRBV3-1 (or the pseudogene TRBV3-2); D is perhaps TRBD1 (6 bases). The V end lost 1 base, the J end lost 4 bases, and 7 bases lay between the germline ends. CDR1 and CDR2 (germline): LGHDT, YNNKEL (reference sequence). This CDR3 has 14 residues. CDR3 sequence reads: CASSQAQGNEKLFF. The CDR3 nucleotides are TGTGCCAGCAGCCAAGCACAGGGTAATGAAAAACTGTTTTTT.

J is TRBJ2-6 and V is TRBV12-5; no clear D. The CDR3 is 13 residues long. Between the trimmed V and J ends, which lost 6 bases and 1 base, there was a span of 4 bases. Germline loops: CDR1 LGHNT, CDR2 FRNRAP. CDR3 loop: CASGPSGANVLTF. CDR3 nucleotide sequence: TGTGCTAGTGGCCCATCTGGGGCCAACGTCCTGACTTTC.

This chain links TRBV3-1 (or the pseudogene TRBV3-2) with TRBJ1-1, with a possible D match to TRBD1 (6 bases). The V gene lost 0 bases and the J gene lost 4 bases, with 12 bases spanning the gap. Per germline, CDR1 LGHDT and CDR2 YNNKEL (reference sequence). This CDR3 region has 15 residues. The CDR3, as DNA: TGTGCCAGCAGCCAAGAAGGGGGAATGGGCACTGAAGCTTTCTTT. This translates into CASSQEGGMGTEAFF.

This clone appeared a few times. The chain recombines TRBV30 with TRBJ2-3; 10 bases agree with TRBD2. The germline CDR1 and CDR2 sequences are GTSNPN and SVGIG (reference sequence). V dropped 5 bases and J dropped 5; count of bases not matched to a gene: 4. The CDR3 has 13 amino acids. This CDR3 is CAWGGLAEDTQYF. The CDR3 nucleotides read TGTGCCTGGGGTGGACTAGCGGAAGATACGCAGTATTTT.

J is TRBJ1-1 and V is TRBV3-1 (or the pseudogene TRBV3-2); a weak D match, TRBD1 (5 bases). This CDR3 comprises 12 residues. Trimming left V 0 bases short and J 10 bases short, with 9 bases between. The germline V gene encodes CDR1 LGHDT and CDR2 YNNKEL (reference sequence). The CDR3 loop reads CASSQEGLAAFF. The CDR3 nucleotides read TGTGCCAGCAGCCAAGAGGGGCTGGCAGCTTTCTTT.

V and J are TRBV5-1 and TRBJ2-1, with TRBD2 matching over 14 bases. The germline CDR1 and CDR2 sequences are SGHRS and YFSETQ. The V and J ends lost 5 bases and 8 bases, in that order; junction bases with no gene match: 3. The CDR3 consists of 14 residues. The CDR3 loop reads CASRPGLAGDEQFF. The CDR3 bases are TGCGCCAGCAGACCGGGACTAGCGGGAGATGAGCAGTTCTTC.

V usage is TRBV6-5 and J usage is TRBJ1-6; 7 bases map to TRBD1. The V gene's germline CDR1 is MNHEY and CDR2 SVGAGI. The junction had 6 bases not matched to a gene; V was cut back by 3 bases and J by 7 bases. The CDR3 totals 15 residues. As DNA, the CDR3 is TGTGCCAGCAGTTATGATACAGGGGCCAATTCACCCCTCCACTTT. This codes for CASSYDTGANSPLHF.

This chain links TRBV5-4 with TRBJ2-1, with 7 bases lining up with TRBD1. The CDR3 loop spans 15 amino acids. The germline V gene has CDR1 SGHNT and CDR2 YYREEE (reference sequence). The V and J ends lost 0 bases and 2 bases, in that order; junction bases with no gene match: 2. The CDR3 nucleotides read TGTGCCAGCAGCTTGGGGACAGGAGCCTACAATGAGCAGTTCTTC. Residues: CASSLGTGAYNEQFF. The whole variable domain, remainder taken from reference TRBV5-4 and TRBJ2-1, is ETGVTQSPTHLIKTRGQQVTLRCSSQSGHNTVSWYQQALGQGPQFIFQYYREEENGRGNFPPRFSGLQFPNYSSELNVNALELDDSALYLCASSLGTGAYNEQFFGPGTRLTVL.

About this clone itself: Its ends do not fully match the called genes, so a read error is possible. The V and J genes are TRBV3-1 (or the pseudogene TRBV3-2) and TRBJ2-7; possible D gene TRBD2, 6 bases. CDR1 LGHDT and CDR2 YNNKEL come from the germline V gene (reference sequence). CDR3 length: 13 residues. The CDR3 here is CASSQGGGGSCDF. CDR3 DNA: TGTGCCAGCAGCCAAGGGGGAGGAGGGAGTTGTGACTTC.

J is TRBJ2-5 and V is TRBV19, with D tentatively TRBD2 (6 bases). Trimming shortened V by 4 bases and J by 3 bases, and 12 bases separated the two germline ends. This CDR3 contains 14 residues. Germline CDR1 LNHDA, CDR2 SQIVND (reference sequence). CDR3 in amino acids: CASSTHGTEETQYF. CDR3 in DNA: TGTGCCAGTAGTACCCACGGGACTGAAGAGACCCAGTACTTC.

The J gene is TRBJ2-7, the V gene TRBV5-1; D gene unclear. The CDR3 spans 14 residues. Germline loops: CDR1 SGHRS, CDR2 YFSETQ. Trimming shortened V by 2 bases and J by 3 bases, and 12 bases separated the two germline ends. DNA of the CDR3: TGCGCCAGCAGCTTCCGAGGTAATTTCTACGAGCAGTACTTC. Its translation: CASSFRGNFYEQYF.

This clone was observed a few times. The V and J genes are TRBV7-3 and TRBJ2-3; D uncertain. The CDR3 consists of 13 residues. The germline CDR1 and CDR2 sequences are SGHTA and FQGTGA. The ends were cut back, 0 bases at V and 11 bases at J, with 12 bases in the middle. This CDR3 is CASSLTASPRQYF. The CDR3 coding sequence is TGTGCCAGCAGCTTAACGGCCTCGCCCAGGCAGTATTTT.

The chain joins TRBV4-1 to TRBJ1-2; D might be TRBD1 (6 bases). Trimming cost V 0 bases and J 4 bases, with 12 bases left between them. Looked up from germline, CDR1 is MGHRA and CDR2 is YSYEKL. The CDR3 totals 15 residues. CDR3 nucleotide sequence: TGCGCCAGCAGCCAAGAAAACCAACAGGGCTATGGCTACACCTTC. This translates into CASSQENQQGYGYTF.

Details on this clone: Other nucleotide sequences in the sample specify the same CDR3. V is TRBV7-2 and J is TRBJ1-5; 7 bases are shared with TRBD1. This CDR3 comprises 15 residues. The germline CDR1 and CDR2 sequences are SGHTA and FQGNSA. Trimming at V came to 1 base and at J to 4 bases, leaving 4 bases not matched to a gene. CDR3 nucleotides: TGTGCCAGCAGCTTAGTGCCAGGGGGAAATCAGCCCCAGCATTTT. Translation gives CASSLVPGGNQPQHF.